A selection of T cell receptor beta chains follows, all from one sample in a study of control samples from healthy donors and cancer patients. Produced via immunoSEQ multiplex PCR; TCRdb's table is partial and in-frame only. Here the sample spans around 48,000 clones, 85% to 95% being singletons. Sequencing used PBMCs. All receptors derive from a woman in her 50s with head and neck cancer. Both conserved end residues are part of each CDR3. A D gene is named only where the DNA matches it firmly. Some rows mark clone size as missing; the rest say once, few, many or name a class of expanded clone.

clone_size: -
v_call: TRBV5-1
cdr3_length: 17
j_call: TRBJ2-7
d_call: TRBD2
cdr3_nt: TGCGCCAGCAGCTTGGCCATAGGAGCGGGAGGGGGCCACGAGCAGTACTTC
cdr3_aa: CASSLAIGAGGGHEQYF

clone_size: -
v_call: TRBV28
cdr3_length: 15
j_call: TRBJ2-7
d_call: -
cdr3_nt: TGTGCCAGCAGTCCCCCGGAGGGTGGAACCTACGAGCAGTACTTC
cdr3_aa: CASSPPEGGTYEQYF

clone_size: -
v_call: TRBV28
cdr3_length: 15
j_call: TRBJ1-2
d_call: -
cdr3_nt: TGTGCCAGCAGTTCGTCCCGGGTCTTTAACTATGGCTACACCTTC
cdr3_aa: CASSSSRVFNYGYTF

clone_size: -
v_call: TRBV30
cdr3_length: 14
j_call: TRBJ2-3
d_call: -
cdr3_nt: TGTGCCTGGAGTGTCAGTTCTAGCACAGATACGCAGTATTTT
cdr3_aa: CAWSVSSSTDTQYF

clone_size: -
v_call: TRBV9
cdr3_length: 12
j_call: TRBJ2-2
d_call: TRBD2
cdr3_nt: TGTGCCAGCACTAGCGGGACCGGGGAGCTGTTTTTT
cdr3_aa: CASTSGTGELFF

clone_size: few
v_call: TRBV24-1
cdr3_length: 14
j_call: TRBJ2-7
d_call: TRBD1
cdr3_nt: TGTGCCACCAGTGATCCCGGGACAGGAAGAAGCCAGTACTTC
cdr3_aa: CATSDPGTGRSQYF

clone_size: -
v_call: TRBV6-6
cdr3_length: 15
j_call: TRBJ2-1
d_call: TRBD2
cdr3_nt: TGTGCCAGCAGTTACTCGGGGGGGGGCTACAATGAGCAGTTCTTC
cdr3_aa: CASSYSGGGYNEQFF

clone_size: -
v_call: TRBV28
cdr3_length: 15
j_call: TRBJ1-2
d_call: -
cdr3_nt: TGTGCCAGCAGTTCAGACTCCCGGGCTTTGTATGGCTACACCTTC
cdr3_aa: CASSSDSRALYGYTF

clone_size: few
v_call: TRBV2
cdr3_length: 15
j_call: TRBJ2-2
d_call: -
cdr3_nt: TGTGCCAGCAGTGTTAGGACAGCTAACACCGGGGAGCTGTTTTTT
cdr3_aa: CASSVRTANTGELFF

clone_size: -
v_call: TRBV30
cdr3_length: 15
j_call: TRBJ1-5
d_call: -
cdr3_nt: TGTGCCTGGAGTGTAGGTGGGGCAGGCAATCAGCCCCAGCATTTT
cdr3_aa: CAWSVGGAGNQPQHF

clone_size: -
v_call: TRBV4-2
cdr3_length: 16
j_call: TRBJ1-6
d_call: -
cdr3_nt: TGTGCCAGCAGCCAAGACGTGAGCAAGGATAATTCACCCCTCCACTTT
cdr3_aa: CASSQDVSKDNSPLHF

clone_size: -
v_call: TRBV7-2
cdr3_length: 15
j_call: TRBJ2-3
d_call: -
cdr3_nt: TGTGCCAGCAGCCAGGGACTGCCTAGCACAGATACGCAGTATTTT
cdr3_aa: CASSQGLPSTDTQYF

clone_size: -
v_call: TRBV30
cdr3_length: 13
j_call: TRBJ1-4
d_call: -
cdr3_nt: TGTGCCTGGAGTACCGGGACTAATGAAAAACTGTTTTTT
cdr3_aa: CAWSTGTNEKLFF

clone_size: -
v_call: TRBV25-1
cdr3_length: 12
j_call: TRBJ1-2
d_call: TRBD1
cdr3_nt: TGTGCCTGTAAAATGGGACAGGGTGGCTACACCTTC
cdr3_aa: CACKMGQGGYTF

clone_size: -
v_call: TRBV7-3
cdr3_length: 15
j_call: TRBJ1-1
d_call: TRBD1
cdr3_nt: TGTGCCAGCAGCCCCCAGGGGACAGGGGGCCCTGAAGCTTTCTTT
cdr3_aa: CASSPQGTGGPEAFF

clone_size: -
v_call: TRBV7-2
cdr3_length: 13
j_call: TRBJ1-4
d_call: -
cdr3_nt: TGTGCCAGCAGCTTAGAGGTGGATGAAAAACTGTTTTTT
cdr3_aa: CASSLEVDEKLFF

clone_size: -
v_call: TRBV5-1
cdr3_length: 14
j_call: TRBJ1-1
d_call: TRBD1
cdr3_nt: TGCGCCAGCACGCCGGGGACAGGGTTCACTGAAGCTTTCTTT
cdr3_aa: CASTPGTGFTEAFF

clone_size: -
v_call: TRBV5-4
cdr3_length: 15
j_call: TRBJ2-2
d_call: TRBD2
cdr3_nt: TGTGCCAGCAGCTTACCGACTAGCGGGAGTAAGGAGCTGTTTTTT
cdr3_aa: CASSLPTSGSKELFF

clone_size: few
v_call: TRBV28
cdr3_length: 15
j_call: TRBJ1-4
d_call: TRBD1
cdr3_nt: TGTGCCAGCAGTTCCCCGGGACAGGGGGTTGGAAAACTGTTTTTT
cdr3_aa: CASSSPGQGVGKLFF

clone_size: -
v_call: TRBV23-1
cdr3_length: 23
j_call: TRBJ2-4
d_call: TRBD2
cdr3_nt: TGCGCCAGCAGTCCCCCCCCAGGAAAGGGACTAGCGGGAGGGCCGGGGTCCAAAAACATTCAGTACTTC
cdr3_aa: CASSPPPGKGLAGGPGSKNIQYF